This T cell receptor (beta chain) derives from a study of regulatory T cells in long-lasting Graves disease. This clonotype was seen at least ten times. Time point here: newly diagnosed GD, antithyroid drugs for less than 3 months. The TCR library was made from RNA that had been extracted from PBMCs in TRIzol. Per germline, CDR1 MDHEN and CDR2 SYDVKM. The CDR3 consists of 15 residues. Trimming pared 5 bases from V and 3 bases from J, leaving 17 bases between. Library construction for TCR beta used iRepertoire HTBI primers and Arm-PCR of CDR3 regions. MiXCR was run by TCRdb on the multiplex PCR reads, yielding one entry per CDR3 protein. The sample yields under 500,000 distinct CDR3 sequences, approximately 16% seen once. This sample also belongs to another study, concerning T cells in Graves' hyperthyroidism and ophthalmopathy.

The gene calls are TRBV28 and TRBJ2-7; TRBD2 might be the D (6 bases). The sequence derives from a woman under 40 with Graves disease. Sequenced here: peripheral blood mononuclear cells (PBMCs), sampled at new diagnosis, from a patient treated with antithyroid drugs. Here the CDR3 reads CASSTRDLLDYEQYF. CDR3 nucleotide sequence: TGTGCCAGCAGTACCCGGGACTTACTCGACTACGAGCAGTACTTC.